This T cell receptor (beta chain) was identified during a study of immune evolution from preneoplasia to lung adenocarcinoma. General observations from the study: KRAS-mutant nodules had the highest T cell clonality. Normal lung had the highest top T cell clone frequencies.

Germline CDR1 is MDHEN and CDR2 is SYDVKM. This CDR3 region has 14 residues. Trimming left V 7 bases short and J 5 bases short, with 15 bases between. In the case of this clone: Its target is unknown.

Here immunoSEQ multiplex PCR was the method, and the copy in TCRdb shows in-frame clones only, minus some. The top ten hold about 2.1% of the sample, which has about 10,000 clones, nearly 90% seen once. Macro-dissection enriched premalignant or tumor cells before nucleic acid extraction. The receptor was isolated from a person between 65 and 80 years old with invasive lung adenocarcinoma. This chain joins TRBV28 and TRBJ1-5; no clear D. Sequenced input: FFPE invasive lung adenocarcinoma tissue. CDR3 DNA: TGTGCCAGCACCACTGGGGTCGGGTATCAGCCCCAGCATTTT. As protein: CASTTGVGYQPQHF.